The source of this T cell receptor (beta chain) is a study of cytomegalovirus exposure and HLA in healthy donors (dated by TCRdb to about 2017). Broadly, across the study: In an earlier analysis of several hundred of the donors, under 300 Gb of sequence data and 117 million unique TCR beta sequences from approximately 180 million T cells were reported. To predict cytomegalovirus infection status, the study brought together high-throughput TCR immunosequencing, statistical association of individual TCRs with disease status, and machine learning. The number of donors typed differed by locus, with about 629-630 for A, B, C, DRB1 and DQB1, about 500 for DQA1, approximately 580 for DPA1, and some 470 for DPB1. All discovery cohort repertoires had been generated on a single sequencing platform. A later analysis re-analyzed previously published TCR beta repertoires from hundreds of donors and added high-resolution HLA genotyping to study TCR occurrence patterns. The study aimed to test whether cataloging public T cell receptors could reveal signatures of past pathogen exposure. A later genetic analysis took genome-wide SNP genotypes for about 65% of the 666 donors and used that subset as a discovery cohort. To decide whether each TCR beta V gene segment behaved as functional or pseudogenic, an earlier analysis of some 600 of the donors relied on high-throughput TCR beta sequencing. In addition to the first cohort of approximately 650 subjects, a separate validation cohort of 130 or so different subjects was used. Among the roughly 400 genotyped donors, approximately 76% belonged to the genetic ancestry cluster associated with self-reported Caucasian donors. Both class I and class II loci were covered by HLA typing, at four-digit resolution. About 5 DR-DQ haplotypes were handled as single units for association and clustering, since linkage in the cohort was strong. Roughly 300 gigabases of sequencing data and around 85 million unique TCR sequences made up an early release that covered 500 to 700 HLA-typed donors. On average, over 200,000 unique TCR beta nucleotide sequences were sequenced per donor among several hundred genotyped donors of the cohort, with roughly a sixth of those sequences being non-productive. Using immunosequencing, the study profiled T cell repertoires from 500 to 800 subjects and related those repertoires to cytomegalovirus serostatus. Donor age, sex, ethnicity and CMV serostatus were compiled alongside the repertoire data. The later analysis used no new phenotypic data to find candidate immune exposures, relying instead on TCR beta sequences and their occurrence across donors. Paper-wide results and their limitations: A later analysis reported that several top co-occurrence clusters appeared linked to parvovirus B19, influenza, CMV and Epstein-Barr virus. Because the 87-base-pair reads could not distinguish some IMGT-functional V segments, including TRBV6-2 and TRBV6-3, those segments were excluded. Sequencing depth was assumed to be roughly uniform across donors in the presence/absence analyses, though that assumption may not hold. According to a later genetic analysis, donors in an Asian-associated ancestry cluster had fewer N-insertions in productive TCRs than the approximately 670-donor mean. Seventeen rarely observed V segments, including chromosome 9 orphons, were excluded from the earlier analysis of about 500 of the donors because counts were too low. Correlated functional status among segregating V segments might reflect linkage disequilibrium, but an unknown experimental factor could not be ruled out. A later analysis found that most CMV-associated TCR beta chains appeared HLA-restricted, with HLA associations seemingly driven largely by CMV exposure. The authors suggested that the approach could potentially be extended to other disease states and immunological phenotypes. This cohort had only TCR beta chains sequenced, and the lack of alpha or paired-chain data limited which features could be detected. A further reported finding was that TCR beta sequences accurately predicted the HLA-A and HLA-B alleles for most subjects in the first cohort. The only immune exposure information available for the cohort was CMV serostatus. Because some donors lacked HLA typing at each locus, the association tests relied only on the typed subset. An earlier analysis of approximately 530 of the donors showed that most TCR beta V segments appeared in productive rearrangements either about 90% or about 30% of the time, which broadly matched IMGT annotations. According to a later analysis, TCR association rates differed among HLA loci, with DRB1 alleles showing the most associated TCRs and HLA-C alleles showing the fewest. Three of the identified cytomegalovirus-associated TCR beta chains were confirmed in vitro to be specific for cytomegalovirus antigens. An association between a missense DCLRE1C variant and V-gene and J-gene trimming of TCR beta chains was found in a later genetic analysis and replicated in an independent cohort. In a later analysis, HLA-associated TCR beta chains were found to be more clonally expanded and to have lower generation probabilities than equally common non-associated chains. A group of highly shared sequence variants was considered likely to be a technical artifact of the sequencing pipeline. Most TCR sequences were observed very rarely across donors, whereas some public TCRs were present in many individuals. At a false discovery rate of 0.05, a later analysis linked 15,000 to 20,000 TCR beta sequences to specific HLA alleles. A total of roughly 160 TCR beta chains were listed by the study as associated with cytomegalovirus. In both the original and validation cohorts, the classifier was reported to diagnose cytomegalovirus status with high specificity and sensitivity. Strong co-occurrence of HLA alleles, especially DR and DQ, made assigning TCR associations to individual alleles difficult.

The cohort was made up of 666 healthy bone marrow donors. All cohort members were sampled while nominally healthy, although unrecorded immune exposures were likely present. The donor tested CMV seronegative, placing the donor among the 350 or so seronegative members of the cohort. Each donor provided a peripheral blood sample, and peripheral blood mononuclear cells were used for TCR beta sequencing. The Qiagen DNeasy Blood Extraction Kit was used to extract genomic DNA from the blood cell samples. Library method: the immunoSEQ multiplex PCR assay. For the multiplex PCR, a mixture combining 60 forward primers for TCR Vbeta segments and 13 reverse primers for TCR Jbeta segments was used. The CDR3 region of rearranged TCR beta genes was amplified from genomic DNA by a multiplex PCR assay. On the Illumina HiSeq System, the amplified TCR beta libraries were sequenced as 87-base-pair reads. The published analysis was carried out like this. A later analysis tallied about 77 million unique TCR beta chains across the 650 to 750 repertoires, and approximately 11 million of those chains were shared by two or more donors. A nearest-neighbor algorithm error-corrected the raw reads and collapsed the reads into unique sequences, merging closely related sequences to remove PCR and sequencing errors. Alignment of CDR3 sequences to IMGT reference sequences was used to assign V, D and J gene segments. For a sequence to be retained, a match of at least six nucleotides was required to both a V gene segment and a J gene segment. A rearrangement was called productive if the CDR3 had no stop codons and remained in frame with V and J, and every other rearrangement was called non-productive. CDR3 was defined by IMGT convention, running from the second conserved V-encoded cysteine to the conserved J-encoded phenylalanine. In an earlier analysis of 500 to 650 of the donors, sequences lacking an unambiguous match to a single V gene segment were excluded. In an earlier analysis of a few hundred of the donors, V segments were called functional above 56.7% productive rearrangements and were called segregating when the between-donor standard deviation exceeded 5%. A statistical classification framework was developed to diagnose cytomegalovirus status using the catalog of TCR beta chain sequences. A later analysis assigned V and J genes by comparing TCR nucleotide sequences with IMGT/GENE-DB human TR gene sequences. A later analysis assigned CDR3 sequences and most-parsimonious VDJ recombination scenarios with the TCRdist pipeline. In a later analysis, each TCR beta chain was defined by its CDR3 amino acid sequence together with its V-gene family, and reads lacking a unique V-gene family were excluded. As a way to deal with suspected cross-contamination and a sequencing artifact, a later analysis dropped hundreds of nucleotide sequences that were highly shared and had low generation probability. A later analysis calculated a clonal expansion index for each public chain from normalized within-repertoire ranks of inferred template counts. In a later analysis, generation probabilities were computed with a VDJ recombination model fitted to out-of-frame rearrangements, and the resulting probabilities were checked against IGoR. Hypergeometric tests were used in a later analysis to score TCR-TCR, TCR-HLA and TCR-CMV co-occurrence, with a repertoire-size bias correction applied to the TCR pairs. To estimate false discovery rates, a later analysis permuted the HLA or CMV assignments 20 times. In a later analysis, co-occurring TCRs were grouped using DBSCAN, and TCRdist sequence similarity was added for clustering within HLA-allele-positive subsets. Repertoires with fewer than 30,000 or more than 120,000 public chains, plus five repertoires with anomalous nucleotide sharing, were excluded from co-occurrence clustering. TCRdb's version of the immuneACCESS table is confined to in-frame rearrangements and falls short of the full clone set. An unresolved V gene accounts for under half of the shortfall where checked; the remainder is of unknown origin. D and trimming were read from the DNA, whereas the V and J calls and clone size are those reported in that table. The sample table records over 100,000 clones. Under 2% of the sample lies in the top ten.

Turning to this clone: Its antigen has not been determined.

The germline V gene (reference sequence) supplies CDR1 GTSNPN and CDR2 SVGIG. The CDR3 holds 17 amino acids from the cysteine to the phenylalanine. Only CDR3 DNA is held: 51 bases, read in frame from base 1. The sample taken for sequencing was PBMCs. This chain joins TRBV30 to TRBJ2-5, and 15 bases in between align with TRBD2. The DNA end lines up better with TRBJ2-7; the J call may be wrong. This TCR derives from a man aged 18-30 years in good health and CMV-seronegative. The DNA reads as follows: TGTGCCTGGGACCGAACCCGGACTAGCGGGGGGGACTACGAGCAGTACTTC. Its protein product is CAWDRTRTSGGDYEQYF.